This T cell receptor (beta chain) was identified during a study of T cell responses to AZD1222 COVID-19 vaccine. Sequenced by immunoSEQ multiplex PCR; TCRdb stores in-frame clones only, minus some. The sample consists of around 110,000 clones, about 91% of them appearing once. The CDR3 has 12 residues. Trimming took 10 bases from V and 5 from J, leaving 15 bases between them. In germline, CDR1 is MDHEN, CDR2 SYDVKM. About this clone itself: Its antigen is not identified.

Study-wide results and caveats: Nearly half of the spike-specific TCRs reportedly recognize variant regions that carry no mutations. Spike regions recognized by vaccine-associated CD4 TCRs spanned the protein, led by 160-218 and 743-854.

V and J are TRBV28 and TRBJ2-7, with a possible D match to TRBD1 (6 bases). The TCR comes from an adult in good health. Sequences were derived from peripheral blood, sampled on day 0 of AZD1222 vaccination. The CDR3 DNA is TGTGCCATCCGACAGGCTCCCCACGAGCAGTACTTC. This gives the protein CAIRQAPHEQYF. The full variable domain, its missing parts supplied by reference TRBV28 and TRBJ2-7, is DVKVTQSSRYLVKRTGEKVFLECVQDMDHENMFWYRQDPGLGLRLIYFSYDVKMKEKGDIPEGYSVSREKKERFSLILESASTNQTSMYLCAIRQAPHEQYFGPGTRLTVT.